The sequence of this TCR beta chain was determined in a study of OX40 agonist ivuxolimab in advanced cancers. Study-level information: As their treatment, patients were administered ivuxolimab, an agonistic anti-OX40 (CD134) antibody. Three partial responders included one hepatocellular carcinoma patient and two cutaneous melanoma patients.

Germline CDR1 and CDR2: SGHRS and YFSETQ. This CDR3 comprises 16 residues. V was pared by 0 bases and J by 4 bases, with 5 bases of the junction left unmatched. Profiled with immunoSEQ multiplex PCR; TCRdb holds only in-frame clones, not every one. This sample has more than 65,000 clones, with less than 95% found just once. The V gene is TRBV5-1, the J gene TRBJ2-7; 12 nucleotides match TRBD2. The sample consisted of CD4+ or CD8+ T cells sorted from blood, taken in a trial of the OX40 agonist ivuxolimab. This receptor was identified in an adult with an advanced solid tumor such as melanoma, head and neck, liver or kidney cancer. The DNA of the CDR3 is TGCGCCAGCAGCTTGGAGCTAGCGGGAGGGCCTTACGAGCAGTACTTC. Its translation: CASSLELAGGPYEQYF. The whole variable domain, remainder taken from reference TRBV5-1 and TRBJ2-7, is KAGVTQTPRYLIKTRGQQVTLSCSPISGHRSVSWYQQTPGQGLQFLFEYFSETQRNKGNFPGRFSGRQFSNSRSEMNVSTLELGDSALYLCASSLELAGGPYEQYFGPGTRLTVT.